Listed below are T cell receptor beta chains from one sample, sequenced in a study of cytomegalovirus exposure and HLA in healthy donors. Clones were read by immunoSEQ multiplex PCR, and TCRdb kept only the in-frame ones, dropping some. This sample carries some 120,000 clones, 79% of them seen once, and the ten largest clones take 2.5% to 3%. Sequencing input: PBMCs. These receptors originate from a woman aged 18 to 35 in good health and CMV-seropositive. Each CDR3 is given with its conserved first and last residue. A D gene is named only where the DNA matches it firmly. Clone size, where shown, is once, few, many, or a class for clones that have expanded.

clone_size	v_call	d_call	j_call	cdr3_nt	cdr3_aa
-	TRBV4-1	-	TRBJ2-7	TGCGCCAGCAGCCAAGGGATCCAGGTCTACGAGCAGTACTTC	CASSQGIQVYEQYF
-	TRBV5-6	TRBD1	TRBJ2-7	TGTGCCAGCAGGCGGGGGACAGGGGGCAACGAGCAGTACTTC	CASRRGTGGNEQYF
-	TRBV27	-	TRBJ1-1	TGTGCCAGCAGTTTAATAGGGGTAGGTGAAGCTTTCTTT	CASSLIGVGEAFF
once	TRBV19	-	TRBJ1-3	TGTGCCAGTAGTATACCTGGCGGAAACACCATATATTTT	CASSIPGGNTIYF
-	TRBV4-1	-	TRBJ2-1	TGCGCCAGCGTCGATGAGACTAGCTCCTACAATGAGCAGTTCTTC	CASVDETSSYNEQFF
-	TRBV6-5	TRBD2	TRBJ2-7	TGTGCCAGCAGTCCCGAGAATAGCGGGATTTACGAGCAGTACTTC	CASSPENSGIYEQYF
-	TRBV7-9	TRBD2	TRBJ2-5	TGTTCCAGCAGCTTAGGGCTGACTAGCTTGGAGACCCAGTACTTC	CSSSLGLTSLETQYF
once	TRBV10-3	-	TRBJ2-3	TGTGCCATCAAAAGCGGACCCACAGATACGCAGTATTTT	CAIKSGPTDTQYF
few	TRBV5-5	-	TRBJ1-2	TGTGCCAGCAGCTTAGACCTTGAGCAGGGGCTAGGCTATGGCTACACCTTC	CASSLDLEQGLGYGYTF
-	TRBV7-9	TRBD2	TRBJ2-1	TGTGCCAGCAGCCCCTCTGGGGTAGCGGGGCAGAATTCCCACCAGTTCTTC	CASSPSGVAGQNSHQFF
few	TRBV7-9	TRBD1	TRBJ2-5	TGTGCCAGCAGCCCCGAAGACAGGGACAGGGAGACCCAGTACTTC	CASSPEDRDRETQYF
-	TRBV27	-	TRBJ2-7	TGTGCCAGCAGTTTAAGAGGTCTTACCTCCTACGAGCAGTACTTC	CASSLRGLTSYEQYF
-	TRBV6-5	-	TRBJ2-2	TGTGCCATTTCCCCCGACAGGTTTAACACCGGGGAGCTGTTTTTT	CAISPDRFNTGELFF
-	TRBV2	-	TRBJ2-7	TGTGCCAGCAGTGTCATTCGGGAGCAGTACTTC	CASSVIREQYF
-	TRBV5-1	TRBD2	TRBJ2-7	TGCGCCAGCAACCCGACTAGCGGGAGACACTACGAGCAGTACTTC	CASNPTSGRHYEQYF
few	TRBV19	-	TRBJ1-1	TGTGCCAGTAGATCCCAGGGTAAGGGGAACACTGAAGCTTTCTTT	CASRSQGKGNTEAFF
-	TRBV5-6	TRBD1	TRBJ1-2	TGTGCCAGCAGCACCGGGACAGGGGGTGGTGGCTACACCTTC	CASSTGTGGGGYTF
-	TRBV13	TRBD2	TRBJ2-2	TGTGCCAGCAGCCCAGGGACTAGTAAGAGAGAGCTGTTTTTT	CASSPGTSKRELFF
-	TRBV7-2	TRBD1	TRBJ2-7	TGTGCCAGCAGCTGGCACAGGGGGAGGTACGAGCAGTACTTC	CASSWHRGRYEQYF
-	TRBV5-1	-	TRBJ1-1	TGCGCCAGCAGCCTACAGGGCATGAACACTGAAGCTTTCTTT	CASSLQGMNTEAFF
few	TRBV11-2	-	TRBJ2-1	TGTGGGTGGGGCGTCACTAAGAGCAATGAGCAGTTCTTC	CGWGVTKSNEQFF
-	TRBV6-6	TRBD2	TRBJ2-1	TGTGCCAGCACCCGGTTCAGCGGGAGCGAGCAGTTCTTC	CASTRFSGSEQFF
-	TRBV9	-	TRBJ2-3	TGTGCCAGCAGCTTCAGGGTGGCCACAGATACGCAGTATTTT	CASSFRVATDTQYF
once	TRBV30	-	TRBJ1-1	TGTGCCTGGAGGGTGAGGGCTGAAGCTTTCTTT	CAWRVRAEAFF
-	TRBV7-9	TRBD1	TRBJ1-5	TGTGCCAGCAGCGACCGGGACAGGAATCAGCCCCAGCATTTT	CASSDRDRNQPQHF
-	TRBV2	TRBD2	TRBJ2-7	TGTGCCAGCAGTGACTTCCTAGCGGGAGGCTACGAGCAGTACTTC	CASSDFLAGGYEQYF
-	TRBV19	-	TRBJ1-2	TGTGCCAGTAACCGGCGGAGTAACTATGGCTACACCTTC	CASNRRSNYGYTF
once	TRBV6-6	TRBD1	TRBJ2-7	TGTGCCAGCAGTTATTCCTCAGGGGGCATCTACGAGCAGTACTTC	CASSYSSGGIYEQYF
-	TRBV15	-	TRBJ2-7	TGTGCCACCAGCAGAGATAGGAGTTCCTACGAGCAGTACTTC	CATSRDRSSYEQYF
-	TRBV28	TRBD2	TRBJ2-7	TGTGCCAGCCAAGAGATTAGCGGGGGACACTACGAGCAGTACTTC	CASQEISGGHYEQYF
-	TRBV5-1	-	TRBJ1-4	TGCGCCAGCAGCTTGGGACTTGCTAATGAAAAACTGTTTTTT	CASSLGLANEKLFF
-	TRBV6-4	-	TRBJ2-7	TGTGCCAGCAGTGCAGAGTGTGACAGAGGAAGCTCCTACGAGCAGTACTTC	CASSAECDRGSSYEQYF
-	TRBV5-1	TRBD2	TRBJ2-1	TGCGCCAGCAGCCAACCGGGACTAGCGGGGAATGAGCAGTTCTTC	CASSQPGLAGNEQFF
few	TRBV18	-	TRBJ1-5	TGTGCCAGCTCACCCACGACAGCTAGCAATCAGCCCCAGCATTTT	CASSPTTASNQPQHF
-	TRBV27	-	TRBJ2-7	TGTGCCAGCGGAGGGCGCGAGCAGTACTTC	CASGGREQYF
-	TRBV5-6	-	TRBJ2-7	TGTGCCAGCAGCCTGTCGACCGGGATTCGATCGTACGAGCAGTACTTC	CASSLSTGIRSYEQYF
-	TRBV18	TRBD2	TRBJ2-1	TGTGCCAGCTCACGGACTAGCGGGGACCTGAATGAGCAGTTCTTC	CASSRTSGDLNEQFF
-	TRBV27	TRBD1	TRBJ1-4	TGTGCCAGCACCACCGACAGGGGGGATGAAAAACTGTTTTTT	CASTTDRGDEKLFF
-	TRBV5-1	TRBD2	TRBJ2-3	TGCGCCAGCAGCCCAGCGGGCTCCAGCGGGAGAAGCCATACGCAGTATTTT	CASSPAGSSGRSHTQYF
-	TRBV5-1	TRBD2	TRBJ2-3	TGCGCCAGCGGGACCGGACTAGCGGGGACCACAGATACGCAGTATTTT	CASGTGLAGTTDTQYF
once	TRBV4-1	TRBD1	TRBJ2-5	TGCGCCAGCAGCTTTCGGACAGGACCCCAAGAGACCCAGTACTTC	CASSFRTGPQETQYF
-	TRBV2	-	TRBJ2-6	TGTGCCAGCAGTGAGGGCAGGGGTGGCAACGTCCTGACTTTC	CASSEGRGGNVLTF
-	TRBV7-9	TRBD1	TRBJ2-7	TGTGCCAGCAGCATTTCACTGACAGGGGATGTTACCTACGAGCAGTACTTC	CASSISLTGDVTYEQYF
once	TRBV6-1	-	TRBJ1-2	TGTGCCAGCAGTGAAGGACAGAGATATGGCTACACCTTC	CASSEGQRYGYTF
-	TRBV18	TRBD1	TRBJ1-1	TGTGCCAGCTCGAGACAGACAGGGGATGGTGTACGTGACACTGAAGCTTTCTTT	CASSRQTGDGVRDTEAFF
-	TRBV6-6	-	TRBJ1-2	TGTGCCAGCAGCCGAGGCACCGGAGAGGGCTACACCTTC	CASSRGTGEGYTF
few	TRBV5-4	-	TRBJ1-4	TGTGCCAGCAGCTTAGACAGAGAACTGTTTTTT	CASSLDRELFF
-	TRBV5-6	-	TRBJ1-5	TGTGCCAGCAGCTTGGAACAGGGAAGAAAGCCCCAGCATTTT	CASSLEQGRKPQHF